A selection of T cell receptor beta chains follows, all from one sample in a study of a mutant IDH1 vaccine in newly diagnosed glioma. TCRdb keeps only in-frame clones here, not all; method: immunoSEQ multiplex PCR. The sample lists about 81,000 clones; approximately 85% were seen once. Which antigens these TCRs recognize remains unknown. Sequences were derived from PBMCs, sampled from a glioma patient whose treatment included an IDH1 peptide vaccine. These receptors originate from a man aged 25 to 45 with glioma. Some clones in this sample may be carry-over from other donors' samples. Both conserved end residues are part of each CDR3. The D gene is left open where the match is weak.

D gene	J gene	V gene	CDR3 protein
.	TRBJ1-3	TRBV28	CASSLEVTSGNTIYF
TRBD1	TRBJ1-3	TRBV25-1	CASREDRELLGNTIYF
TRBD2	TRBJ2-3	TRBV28	CASSYFGRLAGEDTQYF
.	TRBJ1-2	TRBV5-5	CASSLRGSGYGYTF
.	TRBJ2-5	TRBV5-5	CASSLIGVQETQYF
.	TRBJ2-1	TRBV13	CASSTGPREQFF
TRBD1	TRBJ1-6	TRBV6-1	CASRASGTGSPLHF
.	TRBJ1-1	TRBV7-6	CASSLEIGRNTEAFF
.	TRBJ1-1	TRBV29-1	CSVGPGGTEAFF
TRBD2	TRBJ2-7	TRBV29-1	CSVTTGTSGPYEQYF
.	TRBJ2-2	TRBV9	CASSDDLGQGIYTGELFF
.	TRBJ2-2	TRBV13	CASSESGISTGELFF
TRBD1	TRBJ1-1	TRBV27	CASSKTGEKTEAFF
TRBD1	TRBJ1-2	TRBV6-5	CASSWGQGVDGYTF
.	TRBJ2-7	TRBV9	CASSPRPGVRREQYF
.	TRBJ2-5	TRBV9	CASSASGNQETQYF
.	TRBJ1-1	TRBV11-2	CASSPRPSNTEAFF
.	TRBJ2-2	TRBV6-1	CASSTVTGELFF
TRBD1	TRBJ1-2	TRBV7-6	CASSSDRDYGYTF
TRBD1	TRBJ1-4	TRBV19	CASSTGTGGEKLFF
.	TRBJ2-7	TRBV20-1	CSKGRAYEQYF
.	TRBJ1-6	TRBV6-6	CASKEGGANSPLHF
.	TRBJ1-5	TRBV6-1	CASSSARGSNQPQHF
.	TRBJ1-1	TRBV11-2	CASSLGAWGAEAFF
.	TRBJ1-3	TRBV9	CASSVNPLTDHSGNTIYF